This TCR beta chain was recorded in a study of blood T cell repertoires in COVID-19. Measured with immunoSEQ multiplex PCR; TCRdb has only the in-frame clones, and not every one. The sample shows more than 300,000 clones, about 90% of them seen only once. The source is a woman in her thirties or forties with COVID-19, enrolled during active disease. Material for sequencing was peripheral blood.

As DNA, the CDR3 is TGTGCCAGCAGCCCCCGCTCCCAGACAGGAATGAACACTGAAGCTTTCTTT. This sequence encodes CASSPRSQTGMNTEAFF. The chain couples TRBV9 to TRBJ1-1; weak D call: TRBD1 (6 bases). CDR3 length equals 17 residues. Germline CDR1 SGDLS, CDR2 YYNGEE. Deletions cut 4 bases from V and 0 bases from J, with 19 bases between.